This T cell receptor (beta chain) was profiled in a study of blood T cell repertoires in COVID-19. About the research overall: The United States, Italy and Spain were the sources of the acute and convalescent COVID-19 samples. T cells, B-cell-depleted T cells, or PBMCs supplied cDNA or gDNA.

Source study methods: Nucleated cell number was recorded as an estimate derived from reference gene primer amplification. Sequencing used immunoSEQ multiplex PCR; TCRdb keeps in-frame clones, though not all of them. The V and J calls and clone size come from that table; D and trimming were worked out from the DNA. There are approximately 81,000 clones in the sample; over 75% occur only once, and 9% to 15% lies in the top ten. The specimen sequenced was peripheral blood. The sequence was obtained from a man aged 65 to 79 with active or convalescent COVID-19.

The CDR3 spells CASSSVPGLRTANYGYTF. CDR3 DNA sequence: TGTGCCAGCAGTTCAGTCCCGGGACTTCGAACCGCTAACTATGGCTACACCTTC. This chain links TRBV28 with TRBJ1-2; tentative D call: TRBD1 (5 bases). Trimming stripped 4 bases from V and 0 bases from J, with 21 bases between. The V gene's germline CDR1 is MDHEN and CDR2 SYDVKM. The CDR3 extends over 18 amino acids.